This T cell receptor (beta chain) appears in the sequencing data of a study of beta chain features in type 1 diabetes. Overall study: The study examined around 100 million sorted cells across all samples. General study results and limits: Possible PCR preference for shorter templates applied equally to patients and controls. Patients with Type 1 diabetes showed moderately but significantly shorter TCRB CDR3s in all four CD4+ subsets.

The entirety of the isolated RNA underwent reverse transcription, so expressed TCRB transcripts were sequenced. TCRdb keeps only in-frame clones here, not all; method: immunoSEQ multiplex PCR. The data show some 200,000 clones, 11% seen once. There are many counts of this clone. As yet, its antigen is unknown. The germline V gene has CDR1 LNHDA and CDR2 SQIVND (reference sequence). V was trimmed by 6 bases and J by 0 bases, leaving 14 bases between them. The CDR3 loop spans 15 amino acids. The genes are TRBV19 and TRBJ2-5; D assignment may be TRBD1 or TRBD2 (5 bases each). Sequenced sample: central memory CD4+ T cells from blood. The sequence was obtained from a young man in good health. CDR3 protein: CASRGPLLDQETQYF. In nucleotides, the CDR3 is TGTGCCAGTAGGGGACCCCTCCTGGACCAAGAGACCCAGTACTTC.